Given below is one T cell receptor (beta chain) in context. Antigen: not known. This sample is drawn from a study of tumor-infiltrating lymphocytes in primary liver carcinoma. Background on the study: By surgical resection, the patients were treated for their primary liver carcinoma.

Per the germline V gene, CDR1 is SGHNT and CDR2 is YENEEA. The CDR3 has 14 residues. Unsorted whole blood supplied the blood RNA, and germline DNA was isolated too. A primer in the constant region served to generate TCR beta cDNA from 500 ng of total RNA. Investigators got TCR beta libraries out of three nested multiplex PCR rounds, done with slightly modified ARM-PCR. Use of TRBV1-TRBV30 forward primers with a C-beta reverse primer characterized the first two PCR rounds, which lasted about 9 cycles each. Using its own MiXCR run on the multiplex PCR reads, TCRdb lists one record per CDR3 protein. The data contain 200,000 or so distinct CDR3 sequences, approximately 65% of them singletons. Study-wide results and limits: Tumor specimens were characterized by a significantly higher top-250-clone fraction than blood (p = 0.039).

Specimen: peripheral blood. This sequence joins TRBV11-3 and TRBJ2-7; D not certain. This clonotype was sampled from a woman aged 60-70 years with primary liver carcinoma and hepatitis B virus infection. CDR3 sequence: CSGSLTVGRYEQYF. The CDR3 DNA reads TGTTCCGGCAGCTTAACGGTGGGCCGCTACGAGCAGTACTTC.